The clone carrying this TCR beta chain was detected only a few times. Antigen: not known. In germline, CDR1 is GTSNPN, CDR2 SVGIG (reference sequence). J gave up 7 bases and V 5 bases, and 8 bases lay outside the gene matches. The CDR3 length is 14 residues. The library came from three nested PCR rounds adapted from ARM-PCR protocols. In TCRdb, the multiplex PCR reads were re-called with MiXCR into one record per CDR3 protein. The data hold under 95,000 distinct CDR3 sequences, with 70% to 90% observed a single time. The template was RNA from unsorted bulk tissue. This non-tumor lung sample came from over 3 cm beyond the tumor edge. This sample is part of a study of tumor and adjacent non-tumor tissue in lung cancer. Study context: Samples averaged about 4.3 million productive TCRbeta reads each.

Points from the study as a whole: Top 100 clones took a larger repertoire share in normal lung.

This rearrangement joins TRBV30 to TRBJ2-7; 13 bases agree with TRBD2. This receptor was obtained from a man in his sixties with non-small cell lung cancer. Sequenced material: distant non-tumor lung tissue. CDR3 residues: CAWEGTSGMKEQYF. The DNA for the CDR3 is TGTGCCTGGGAGGGGACTAGCGGGATGAAAGAGCAGTACTTC.